The 22 T cell receptor beta chains below come from one sample, sequenced in a study of blood T cell repertoires in COVID-19. The assay was immunoSEQ multiplex PCR, and TCRdb's table has in-frame clones only and misses some. The sample carries about 98,000 clones, about 80% recorded once. The specimen sequenced was peripheral blood. The receptor set was obtained from a man aged 60 to 75 with acute or convalescent COVID-19.

The chain links TRBV3-1 (or the pseudogene TRBV3-2) to TRBJ2-7, with D uncertain. Germline V CDR1 and CDR2: LGHDT, YNNKEL (reference sequence). The V and J ends lost 3 bases and 6 bases respectively, with 15 bases between them. The CDR3 has 14 amino acids. The CDR3 loop reads CASSQSIRSGEQYV. DNA of the CDR3: TGTGCCAGCAGCCAGAGTATCCGGTCTGGCGAGCAGTACGTC.

The V call is TRBV14, the J call TRBJ1-2, with D perhaps matching TRBD1 (5 bases). The V gene lost 0 bases and the J gene lost 3 bases, with 8 bases spanning the gap. Per germline, CDR1 SGHDN and CDR2 FVKESK. The CDR3 is 14 residues long. CDR3 in DNA: TGTGCCAGCAGCCAAGAGACAGTCTACTATGGCTACACCTTC. Translating it yields CASSQETVYYGYTF.

The chain combines TRBV3-1 (or the pseudogene TRBV3-2) with TRBJ2-4; 7 bases are shared with TRBD1. V was pared by 1 base and J by 6 bases, with 15 bases of the junction left unmatched. CDR1 LGHDT and CDR2 YNNKEL come from the germline V gene (reference sequence). The CDR3 has 18 residues. DNA for the CDR3: TGTGCCAGCAGCCAAGCAGGGGGTGGGGATAACAAAAGAAACATTCAGTACTTC. Its protein is CASSQAGGGDNKRNIQYF.

This rearrangement joins TRBV6-5 to TRBJ2-5, with TRBD1 matching over 9 bases. CDR3 length: 15 residues. The germline V gene encodes CDR1 MNHEY and CDR2 SVGAGI. V gave up 6 bases and J gave up 1 base; unmatched junction bases: 6. The CDR3 sequence: CASSKYRGLQETQYF. Written as DNA, the CDR3 is TGTGCCAGCAGCAAATACAGGGGGCTCCAAGAGACCCAGTACTTC.

The V call is TRBV3-1 (or the pseudogene TRBV3-2), the J call TRBJ2-5; 8 bases are a match to TRBD2. The germline gives CDR1 LGHDT, CDR2 YNNKEL (reference sequence). The CDR3 has 17 residues. The J segment lost 7 bases and the V segment lost 0 bases, leaving 13 bases of the junction unmatched. CDR3 in DNA: TGTGCCAGCAGCCAAGATTCAGCGGGAGTGTTGCACGGGACCCAGTACTTC. Encoded protein: CASSQDSAGVLHGTQYF.

The V call is TRBV5-5, the J call TRBJ1-1; TRBD1 is a possible D gene (5 bases). The CDR3 has 17 residues. Germline lookup yields CDR1 SGHKS and CDR2 YYEKEE (reference sequence). V dropped 0 bases and J dropped 1 base, with 16 bases sitting between them. The CDR3: CASSLGLGGGQNTEAFF. CDR3 coding DNA: TGTGCCAGCAGCTTGGGTCTGGGCGGGGGTCAGAACACTGAAGCTTTCTTT.

The J gene is TRBJ2-7, the V gene TRBV18; D may be TRBD1 (6 bases). From germline, CDR1 is KGHSH and CDR2 LQKENI. The CDR3 length is 13 residues. Trimming stripped 3 bases from V and 3 bases from J, with 9 bases between. The CDR3 DNA reads as TGTGCCAGCTCACCTGAACAGGGCTACGAGCAGTACTTC. This gives the protein CASSPEQGYEQYF.

There are a few counts of this clone. CDR3: CASSIEGSYNEQFF. CDR3 bases: TGTGCCAGCAGCATCGAGGGCTCCTACAATGAGCAGTTCTTC. V is TRBV11-2 and J is TRBJ2-1; possibly TRBD2 for D (5 bases). Between the trimmed V and J ends, which lost 5 bases and 0 bases, there was a span of 8 bases. Germline-derived CDR1 and CDR2 are SGHAT and FQNNGV. The CDR3 runs 14 residues.

The chain uses TRBV11-3 and TRBJ2-5, with a weak D call TRBD2 (6 bases). Looked up from germline, CDR1 is SGHNT and CDR2 is YENEEA. The CDR3 has 13 amino acids. Trimming left V 3 bases short and J 5 bases short, with 10 bases between. The CDR3 spells CASSLEEGETQYF. For the CDR3, the DNA is TGTGCCAGCAGCTTGGAGGAGGGCGAGACCCAGTACTTC.

This clone was detected a few times. The chain couples TRBV6-6 to TRBJ1-5, with D possibly matching TRBD1 (5 bases). This CDR3 is 15 amino acids long. The germline V gene encodes CDR1 MNHNY and CDR2 SVGAGI (reference sequence). V gave up 7 bases and J gave up 2 bases, with 15 bases separating them. As DNA, the CDR3 is TGTGCCAGCATTGACGACAGTATTGGCAATCAGCCCCAGCATTTT. It is translated as CASIDDSIGNQPQHF.

The J gene is TRBJ2-3, the V gene TRBV24-1, with 14 bases fitting TRBD2. V shed 2 bases and J 4 bases; nucleotides not matched to a gene: 4. The germline V gene encodes CDR1 KGHDR and CDR2 SFDVKD. This CDR3 has 17 amino acids. CDR3 in amino acids: CATSDWGLAGVADTQYF. The CDR3 coding sequence is TGTGCCACCAGTGATTGGGGACTAGCGGGAGTCGCAGATACGCAGTATTTT.

This chain connects TRBV19 to TRBJ1-2; possible D gene TRBD1, 5 bases. The CDR3 spans 17 residues. Germline lookup yields CDR1 LNHDA and CDR2 SQIVND (reference sequence). The ends were cut back, 5 bases at V and 1 base at J, with 20 bases in the middle. CDR3 sequence (DNA): TGTGCCAGTAGTCCCGGTAGTGACAGAAGGATTAACTATGGCTACACCTTC. Residues: CASSPGSDRRINYGYTF.

Here the CDR3 DNA reads TGCGCCAGCAGCCAAGAAGGGGACAAACATAGCAATCAGCCCCAGCATTTT. Protein: CASSQEGDKHSNQPQHF. The genes are TRBV4-1 and TRBJ1-5; D might be TRBD1 (6 bases). V was trimmed by 0 bases and J by 0 bases, leaving 12 bases between them. The CDR3 covers 17 residues. Germline V gene lookup returns CDR1 MGHRA and CDR2 YSYEKL.

Concerning this clone itself: One junction end does not reproduce the germline sequence, and a read error may be involved. The V gene is TRBV6-2 or TRBV6-3, the J gene TRBJ2-1; 9 bases map to TRBD2. The germline V gene has CDR1 MNHEY and CDR2 SVGEGT. The CDR3 sequence is 12 residues long. CDR3 in DNA: TGTGCCAGCAGTTACTCGGCGGGAGGGAGGGTCTTC. Its protein product is CASSYSAGGRVF.

The V gene is TRBV6-5, the J gene TRBJ2-7; 7 nucleotides agree with TRBD2. Per the germline V gene, CDR1 is MNHEY and CDR2 is SVGAGI. The CDR3 is 15 amino acids. V lost 4 bases to trimming and J lost 4 bases; unmatched junction nucleotides: 10. The CDR3 spells CASSSGPREAYEQYF. CDR3 sequence (DNA): TGTGCCAGCAGTTCCGGACCTCGGGAGGCTTACGAGCAGTACTTC.

The DNA of the CDR3 is TGTGCCAGTAGTATAGCAGGGGAAGCTTTCTTT. Protein sequence: CASSIAGEAFF. The rearrangement uses TRBV19 and TRBJ1-1, with TRBD1 as a possible D gene (5 bases). The CDR3 covers 11 residues. CDR1 is LNHDA and CDR2 is SQIVND in the germline V gene (reference sequence). Deletions cut 1 base from V and 8 bases from J, with 5 bases between.

This rearrangement joins TRBV29-1 to TRBJ2-5; possibly TRBD2 for D (5 bases). The V end lost 5 bases, the J end lost 4 bases, and 14 bases lay between the germline ends. The CDR3 contains 13 residues. Germline loops: CDR1 SQVTM, CDR2 ANQGSEA. The CDR3 loop reads CSVNFGMGETQYF. DNA for the CDR3: TGCAGCGTTAACTTCGGGATGGGAGAGACCCAGTACTTC.

This clone was detected only once. The V and J genes are TRBV7-2 and TRBJ1-2, with 8 bases lining up with TRBD1. Germline trimming cut 5 bases from V and 4 bases from J; bases unmatched to any gene: 6. Germline-derived CDR1 and CDR2 are SGHTA and FQGNSA. There are 14 residues in the CDR3. The CDR3 spells CASSPRGQVYGYTF. CDR3 bases: TGTGCCAGCAGCCCCAGGGGGCAGGTCTATGGCTACACCTTC.

Here the CDR3 reads CASSHSETRVGELFF. The CDR3 DNA sequence: TGTGCCAGCAGTCATAGCGAGACTAGAGTTGGGGAGCTGTTTTTT. The chain is built from TRBV6-5 and TRBJ2-2, with D possibly matching TRBD2 (6 bases). Germline V lookup: CDR1 MNHEY, CDR2 SVGAGI. This CDR3 is 15 amino acids long. Between the trimmed V and J ends, which lost 5 bases and 8 bases, there was a span of 18 bases.

This clone was seen a few times. The V call is TRBV5-5, the J call TRBJ1-5, with 10 bases that match TRBD1. The length of the CDR3 is 14 residues. Germline CDR1 SGHKS, CDR2 YYEKEE (reference sequence). J gave up 7 bases and V 4 bases, and 5 bases lay outside the gene matches. CDR3 residues: CASSPGTGDQPQHF. CDR3 in DNA: TGTGCCAGCAGCCCCGGGACAGGGGACCAGCCCCAGCATTTT.

The gene calls are TRBV21-1 and TRBJ2-1; the D segment call TRBD2 is taken from the table without a DNA check. TRBV21-1 is an annotated pseudogene. CDR3 size: 12 residues. CDR3 bases: TGTGCCAGCAGCAAACAGGCTAGCGCGTGCTTCTTC. Its translation: CASSKQASACFF.

This rearrangement joins TRBV3-1 (or the pseudogene TRBV3-2) to TRBJ1-2, with D hard to call. This CDR3 comprises 13 residues. Deletions cut 1 base from V and 8 bases from J, with 11 bases between. Germline V gene sequence: CDR1 LGHDT, CDR2 YNNKEL (reference sequence). In nucleotides, the CDR3 is TGTGCCAGCAGCCAAGTCGAAGCTCGAGGCTACACCTTC. Translated, it gives CASSQVEARGYTF.